This TCR beta chain was recorded in a study of T cell responses to AZD1222 COVID-19 vaccine. Study outcomes and limitations: Donors in the cohort were predominantly white British and more often female, and clonal diversity was possibly underestimated. Repertoire sampling happened only post peak T cell response. Seropositive at baseline were only 5 or 6 AZD1222 recipients.

The data were produced by immunoSEQ multiplex PCR, yet TCRdb's version contains in-frame clones alone and is incomplete. The table lists over 75,000 clones, approximately 89% of them singletons. As to this clone: Its specificity is unknown.

Germline lookup yields CDR1 SGDLS and CDR2 YYNGEE. Trimming at V came to 0 bases and at J to 6 bases, leaving 10 bases not matched to a gene. The CDR3 spans 17 residues. The sequenced sample was peripheral blood, obtained on day 0 of AZD1222 vaccination. This sequence was found in an adult in good health. The rearrangement uses TRBV9 and TRBJ1-4; 8 bases map to TRBD1. CDR3 residues: CASSVGPGGESDEKLFF. The CDR3 DNA sequence: TGTGCCAGCAGCGTAGGCCCAGGGGGCGAATCGGATGAAAAACTGTTTTTT.